A selection of T cell receptor beta chains follows, all from one sample in a study of blood T cell repertoires in COVID-19. Profiling relied on immunoSEQ multiplex PCR, and the TCRdb table lists in-frame clones only, not all of them. The profile shows tens of thousands of clones, over 80% of them singletons. Sequencing was carried out using peripheral blood. These TCRs come from a human donor in a cohort sampled during active COVID-19. The CDR3 runs from the conserved cysteine through the conserved F or W. Each record gives: J gene, V gene, clone size, D gene, CDR3 DNA, CDR3 protein. A D gene is named only where the DNA matches it firmly. Not all rows give a size; the values are once, few, many and, for expanded clones, a class.

J gene: TRBJ1-4
V gene: TRBV10-3
clone size: -
D gene: TRBD1
CDR3 DNA: TGTGCCATCAGCGTGGGACAGGGTGATGAAAAACTGTTTTTT
CDR3 protein: CAISVGQGDEKLFF

J gene: TRBJ1-2
V gene: TRBV2
clone size: -
D gene: -
CDR3 DNA: TGTGCCAGCAGTCGACAGCCAGCTAACTATGGCTACACCTTC
CDR3 protein: CASSRQPANYGYTF

J gene: TRBJ2-5
V gene: TRBV5-1
clone size: -
D gene: TRBD1
CDR3 DNA: TGCGCCAGCAGTCCAACAGGGGGACGGGAGACCCAGTACTTC
CDR3 protein: CASSPTGGRETQYF

J gene: TRBJ2-5
V gene: TRBV5-1
clone size: -
D gene: -
CDR3 DNA: TGCGCCAGCAGCTTCGAGGGTCCAGAGACCCAGTACTTC
CDR3 protein: CASSFEGPETQYF

J gene: TRBJ1-2
V gene: TRBV7-9
clone size: -
D gene: -
CDR3 DNA: TGTGCCAGCAGCTGGGAGGACACCGCCTATGGCTACACCTTC
CDR3 protein: CASSWEDTAYGYTF

J gene: TRBJ1-3
V gene: TRBV7-7
clone size: -
D gene: TRBD1
CDR3 DNA: TGTGCCAGCAGCTCGGGGACGGGACAGGGAACTGGAAACACCATATATTTT
CDR3 protein: CASSSGTGQGTGNTIYF

J gene: TRBJ2-1
V gene: TRBV27
clone size: -
D gene: TRBD2
CDR3 DNA: TGTGCCAGCAGTTCCCGGACTAGCGCCTACAATGAGCAGTTCTTC
CDR3 protein: CASSSRTSAYNEQFF

J gene: TRBJ2-1
V gene: TRBV6-5
clone size: -
D gene: TRBD2
CDR3 DNA: TGTGCCAGCAGGCCCGCGGGACTAGCGATAAATGAGCAGTTCTTC
CDR3 protein: CASRPAGLAINEQFF

J gene: TRBJ1-2
V gene: TRBV28
clone size: -
D gene: TRBD1
CDR3 DNA: TGTGCCAGCAGCCACCCGCGCCGACAGGGGAACTATGGCTACACCTTC
CDR3 protein: CASSHPRRQGNYGYTF

J gene: TRBJ2-1
V gene: TRBV20-1
clone size: -
D gene: -
CDR3 DNA: TGCAGTGCTAGAGCCCCGTTTTCGGTCTTC
CDR3 protein: CSARAPFSVF

J gene: TRBJ2-7
V gene: TRBV5-1
clone size: -
D gene: -
CDR3 DNA: TGCGCCAGCAGCTTGGCCATGGGTAGCGGATCCTACGAGCAGTACTTC
CDR3 protein: CASSLAMGSGSYEQYF

J gene: TRBJ1-2
V gene: TRBV24-1
clone size: -
D gene: TRBD1
CDR3 DNA: TGTGCCACCATCGGACAGGGAGTCCCAGGCTACACCTTC
CDR3 protein: CATIGQGVPGYTF

J gene: TRBJ2-3
V gene: TRBV29-1
clone size: -
D gene: TRBD2
CDR3 DNA: TGCAGCGCCGAGCGCGGCGGGAGAGGCACAGATACGCAGTATTTT
CDR3 protein: CSAERGGRGTDTQYF

J gene: TRBJ2-7
V gene: TRBV5-1
clone size: -
D gene: TRBD1
CDR3 DNA: TGCGCCAGCAGCACGGACAGGGGTCACGAGCAGTACTTC
CDR3 protein: CASSTDRGHEQYF

J gene: TRBJ2-1
V gene: TRBV9
clone size: -
D gene: TRBD2
CDR3 DNA: TGTGCCAGCAGCGTAGCGGGGGGAAACTCCTACAATGAGCAGTTCTTC
CDR3 protein: CASSVAGGNSYNEQFF

J gene: TRBJ1-4
V gene: TRBV27
clone size: -
D gene: -
CDR3 DNA: TGTGCCAGCAGTTTATTGTCTGGAGGGAATGAAAAACTGTTTTTT
CDR3 protein: CASSLLSGGNEKLFF

J gene: TRBJ2-5
V gene: TRBV7-9
clone size: -
D gene: TRBD2
CDR3 DNA: TGTGCCAGCAGCTTAGCGACTGGACTAGCGGGAGAGACCCAGTACTTC
CDR3 protein: CASSLATGLAGETQYF

J gene: TRBJ1-6
V gene: TRBV30
clone size: few
D gene: -
CDR3 DNA: TGTGCCTGGAGTCGGGACTCCAGATCGTCACCCCTCCACTTT
CDR3 protein: CAWSRDSRSSPLHF

J gene: TRBJ1-1
V gene: TRBV5-1
clone size: -
D gene: TRBD1
CDR3 DNA: TGCGCCAGCAGCTCAGGGGGCACTGAAGCTTTCTTT
CDR3 protein: CASSSGGTEAFF

J gene: TRBJ1-1
V gene: TRBV10-3
clone size: -
D gene: -
CDR3 DNA: TGTGCCACCCAGGTTGGATCTAACACTGAAGCTTTCTTT
CDR3 protein: CATQVGSNTEAFF

J gene: TRBJ1-6
V gene: TRBV3-1/TRBV3-2
clone size: -
D gene: -
CDR3 DNA: TGTGCCAGCAGCCAGCGCTCCTATAATTCACCCCTCCACTTT
CDR3 protein: CASSQRSYNSPLHF

J gene: TRBJ2-7
V gene: TRBV4-1
clone size: -
D gene: -
CDR3 DNA: TGCGCCAGCAGCCAAGCAGGCTCCTACGAGCAGTACTTC
CDR3 protein: CASSQAGSYEQYF

J gene: TRBJ2-5
V gene: TRBV30
clone size: -
D gene: TRBD1
CDR3 DNA: TGTGCCTCGCTACTACAGGGGAGCGAGACCCAGTACTTC
CDR3 protein: CASLLQGSETQYF

J gene: TRBJ2-3
V gene: TRBV6-2/TRBV6-3
clone size: once
D gene: TRBD2
CDR3 DNA: TGTGCCAGCAGCCGACTGGGACTAGCGGGAGTTGCAGATACGCAGTATTTT
CDR3 protein: CASSRLGLAGVADTQYF

J gene: TRBJ2-3
V gene: TRBV2
clone size: -
D gene: TRBD2
CDR3 DNA: TGTGCCAGCAATCGGCTAGCGGGCACAGATACGCAGTATTTT
CDR3 protein: CASNRLAGTDTQYF

J gene: TRBJ2-1
V gene: TRBV5-1
clone size: -
D gene: TRBD2
CDR3 DNA: TGCGCCAGCAGCCACGTGGGTCTAGCGGGAGCAGGTGAGCAGTTCTTC
CDR3 protein: CASSHVGLAGAGEQFF

J gene: TRBJ2-5
V gene: TRBV2
clone size: -
D gene: TRBD2
CDR3 DNA: TGTGCCAGCAGTGCGGGCCCAGCGGGATCCCAAGAGACCCAGTACTTC
CDR3 protein: CASSAGPAGSQETQYF

J gene: TRBJ2-7
V gene: TRBV10-3
clone size: -
D gene: TRBD2
CDR3 DNA: TGTGCCACCTCCGGGACTAGCGGATTCGGCTACGAGCAGTACTTC
CDR3 protein: CATSGTSGFGYEQYF

J gene: TRBJ2-7
V gene: TRBV21-1
clone size: -
D gene: -
CDR3 DNA: TGTGCCAGCAGCAAACGTTTAGCGAGCTACGAGCAGTACTTC
CDR3 protein: CASSKRLASYEQYF

J gene: TRBJ2-1
V gene: TRBV12-3/TRBV12-4
clone size: -
D gene: -
CDR3 DNA: TGTGCCAGCAGTTTAGGGCAGGGCAATGAGCAGTTCTTC
CDR3 protein: CASSLGQGNEQFF

J gene: TRBJ1-5
V gene: TRBV18
clone size: few
D gene: TRBD1
CDR3 DNA: TGTGCCAGCTCGCCTTGGGCTCCGACAGGGGGTCAGCCCCAGCATTTT
CDR3 protein: CASSPWAPTGGQPQHF

J gene: TRBJ2-4
V gene: TRBV10-2
clone size: once
D gene: -
CDR3 DNA: TGCGCCAGCAGGGACAGACTAGCCAAAAACATTCAGTACTTC
CDR3 protein: CASRDRLAKNIQYF